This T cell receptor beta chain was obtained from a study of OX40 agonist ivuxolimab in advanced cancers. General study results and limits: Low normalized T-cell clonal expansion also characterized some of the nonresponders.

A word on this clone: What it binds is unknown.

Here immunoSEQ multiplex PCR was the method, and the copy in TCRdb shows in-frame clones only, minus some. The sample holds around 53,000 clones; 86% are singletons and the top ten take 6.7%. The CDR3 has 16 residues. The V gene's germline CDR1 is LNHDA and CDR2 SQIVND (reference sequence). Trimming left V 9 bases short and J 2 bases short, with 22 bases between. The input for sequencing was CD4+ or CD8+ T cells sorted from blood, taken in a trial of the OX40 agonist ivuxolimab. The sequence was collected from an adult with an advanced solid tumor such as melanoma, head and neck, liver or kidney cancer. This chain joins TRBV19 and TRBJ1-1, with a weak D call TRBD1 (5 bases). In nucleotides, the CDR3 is TGTGCCAGCCGTATAGGGGAGGGCACTCTTAACACTGAAGCTTTCTTT. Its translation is CASRIGEGTLNTEAFF.